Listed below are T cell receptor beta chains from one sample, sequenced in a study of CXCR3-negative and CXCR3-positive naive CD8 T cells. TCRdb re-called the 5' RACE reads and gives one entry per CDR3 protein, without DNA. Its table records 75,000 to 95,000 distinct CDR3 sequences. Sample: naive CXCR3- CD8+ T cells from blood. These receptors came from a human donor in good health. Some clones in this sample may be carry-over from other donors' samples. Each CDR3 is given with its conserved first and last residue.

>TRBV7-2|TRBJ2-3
CASSLGGGNSDTQYF
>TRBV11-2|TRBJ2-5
CASSLAYGRGREETQYF
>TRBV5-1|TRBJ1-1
CASNPGHLNTEAFF
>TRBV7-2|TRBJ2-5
CASSRPFQGPVETQYF
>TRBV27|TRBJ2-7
CASSLREGLAYEQYF
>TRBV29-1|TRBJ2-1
CSVASDSHEQFF
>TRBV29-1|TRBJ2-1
CSDLTEYNEQFF
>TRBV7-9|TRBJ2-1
CASSLVIYPSEQFF
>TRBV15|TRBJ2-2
CATNGLNTGELFF
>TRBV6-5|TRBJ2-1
CASSYGVKNNEQFF
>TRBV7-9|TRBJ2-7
CASSSPGRGVYEQYF
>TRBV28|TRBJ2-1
CASSDQLAGVNEQFF
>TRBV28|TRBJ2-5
CASSLWLAEKIPETQYF
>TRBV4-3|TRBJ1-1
CASSQETGAEAFF
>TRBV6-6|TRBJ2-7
CASSYSLASAYYEQYF
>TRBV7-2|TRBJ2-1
CASSAIDREHNEQFF
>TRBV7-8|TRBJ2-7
CASSTPSYEQYF